This T cell receptor (beta chain) was found in a study of identical twins. As for this clonotype: The target antigen is unknown.

Broader study findings: Out-of-frame alpha sequences shared by twins showed excess low generation probability. A lower insertion count was a feature of abundant cord blood beta clonotypes, with no such feature in memory repertoires.

The donors were all healthy and Caucasian. TCRdb called the 5' RACE reads again in MiXCR, with one record for every CDR3 protein. The table lists hundreds of thousands of distinct CDR3 sequences, approximately 7% of them singletons. Trimming cost V 0 bases and J 2 bases, with 8 bases left between them. Per germline, CDR1 KGHSH and CDR2 LQKENI. There are 14 residues in the CDR3. These data were also reused for a study on yellow fever vaccine responses in identical twins.

The receptor was derived from a woman between 18 and 29 years old in good health. The chain joins TRBV18 to TRBJ2-7; no definite D call. Specimen: memory (CD45RO+) T cells sorted from blood. CDR3 nucleotides: TGTGCCAGCTCACCACCCACTAAAGCCTACGAGCAGTACTTC. This gives the protein CASSPPTKAYEQYF.